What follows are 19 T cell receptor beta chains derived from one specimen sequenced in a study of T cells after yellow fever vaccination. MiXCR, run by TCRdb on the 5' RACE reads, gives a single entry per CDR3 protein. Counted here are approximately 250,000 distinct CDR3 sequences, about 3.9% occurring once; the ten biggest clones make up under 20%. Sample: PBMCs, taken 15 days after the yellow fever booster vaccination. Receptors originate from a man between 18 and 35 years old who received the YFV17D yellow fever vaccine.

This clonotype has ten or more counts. DNA for the CDR3: TGTGCCAGTAGTATGTGGGCCGATTCTTATAGCAATCAGCCCCAGCATTTT. Protein product: CASSMWADSYSNQPQHF. The chain carries TRBV19 and TRBJ1-5; D unclear. This CDR3 has 17 amino acids. The V gene lost 3 bases and the J gene lost 0 bases, with 15 bases spanning the gap. CDR1 and CDR2 (germline): LNHDA, SQIVND (reference sequence).

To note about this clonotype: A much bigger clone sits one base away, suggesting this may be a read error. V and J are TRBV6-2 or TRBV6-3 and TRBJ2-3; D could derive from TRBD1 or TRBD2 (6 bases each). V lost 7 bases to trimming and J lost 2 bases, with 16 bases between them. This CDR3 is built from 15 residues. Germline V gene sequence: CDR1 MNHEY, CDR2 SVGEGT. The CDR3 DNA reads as TGTGCCAGCACACACGCCGGGGGCACCACAGATACGCAGTATTTT. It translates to CASTHAGGTTDTQYF.

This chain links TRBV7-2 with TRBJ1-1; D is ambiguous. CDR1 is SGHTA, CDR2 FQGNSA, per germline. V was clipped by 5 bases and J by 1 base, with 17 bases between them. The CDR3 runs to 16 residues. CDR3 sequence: CASSVFPGRENTEAFF. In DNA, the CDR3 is TGTGCCAGCAGCGTTTTTCCTGGGAGGGAGAACACTGAAGCTTTCTTT. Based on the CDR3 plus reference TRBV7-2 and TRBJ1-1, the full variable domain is GAGVSQSPSNKVTEKGKDVELRCDPISGHTALYWYRQSLGQGLEFLIYFQGNSAPDKSGLPSDRFSAERTGGSVSTLTIQRTQQEDSAVYLCASSVFPGRENTEAFFGQGTRLTVV.

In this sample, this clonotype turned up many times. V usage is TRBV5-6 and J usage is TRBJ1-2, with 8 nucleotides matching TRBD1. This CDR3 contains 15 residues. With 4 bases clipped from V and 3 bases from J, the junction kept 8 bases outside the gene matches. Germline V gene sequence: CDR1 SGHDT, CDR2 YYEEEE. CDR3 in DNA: TGTGCCAGCAGCCGGGAGAGACAGGGGCACTATGGCTACACCTTC. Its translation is CASSRERQGHYGYTF.

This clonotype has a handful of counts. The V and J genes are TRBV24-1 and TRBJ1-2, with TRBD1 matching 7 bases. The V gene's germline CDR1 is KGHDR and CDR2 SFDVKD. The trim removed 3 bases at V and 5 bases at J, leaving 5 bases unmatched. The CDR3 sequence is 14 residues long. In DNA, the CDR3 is TGTGCCACCAGTGATGGGACAGCTACGTATGGCTACACCTTC. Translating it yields CATSDGTATYGYTF.

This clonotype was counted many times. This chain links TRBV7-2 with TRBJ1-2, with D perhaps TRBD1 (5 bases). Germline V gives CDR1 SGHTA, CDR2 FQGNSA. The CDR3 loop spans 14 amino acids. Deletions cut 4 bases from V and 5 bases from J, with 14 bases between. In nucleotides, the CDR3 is TGTGCCAGCAGCTCGACCGGGGGAACTTATGGCTACACCTTC. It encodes CASSSTGGTYGYTF.

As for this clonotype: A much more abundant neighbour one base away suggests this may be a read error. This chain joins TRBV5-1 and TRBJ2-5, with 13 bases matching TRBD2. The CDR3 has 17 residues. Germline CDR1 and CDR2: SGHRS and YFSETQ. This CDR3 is CASSPGLAGIFQEAQYF. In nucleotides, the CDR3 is TGCGCCAGCTCGCCGGGACTAGCGGGGATTTTCCAAGAGGCCCAGTACTTC.

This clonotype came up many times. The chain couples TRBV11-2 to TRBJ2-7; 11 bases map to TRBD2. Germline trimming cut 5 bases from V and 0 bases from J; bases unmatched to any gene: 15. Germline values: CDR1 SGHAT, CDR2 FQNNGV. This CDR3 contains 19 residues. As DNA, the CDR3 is TGTGCCAGCAGCCCCAGAGCCATCGGACTAGCGGGTTACTCCTACGAGCAGTACTTC. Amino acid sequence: CASSPRAIGLAGYSYEQYF.

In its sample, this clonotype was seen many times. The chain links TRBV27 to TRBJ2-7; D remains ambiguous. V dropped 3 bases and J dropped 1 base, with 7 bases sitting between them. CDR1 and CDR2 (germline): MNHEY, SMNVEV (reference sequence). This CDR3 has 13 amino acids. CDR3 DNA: TGTGCCAGCAGTTTCGGACCATCCTACGAGCAGTACTTC. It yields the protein CASSFGPSYEQYF.

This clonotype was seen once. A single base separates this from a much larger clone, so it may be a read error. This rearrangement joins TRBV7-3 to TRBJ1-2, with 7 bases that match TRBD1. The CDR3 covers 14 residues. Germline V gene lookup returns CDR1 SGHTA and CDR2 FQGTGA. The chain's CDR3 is CASSLGAGGHGYAF. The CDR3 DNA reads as TGTGCCAGCAGCTTAGGGGCAGGGGGTCATGGCTACGCCTTC.

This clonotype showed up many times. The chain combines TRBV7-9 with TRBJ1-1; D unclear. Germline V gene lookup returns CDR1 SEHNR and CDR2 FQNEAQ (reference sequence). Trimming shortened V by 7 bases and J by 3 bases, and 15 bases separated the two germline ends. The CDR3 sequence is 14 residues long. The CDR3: CASTHTVQDTEAFF. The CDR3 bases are TGTGCCAGCACCCACACAGTTCAAGACACTGAAGCTTTCTTT.

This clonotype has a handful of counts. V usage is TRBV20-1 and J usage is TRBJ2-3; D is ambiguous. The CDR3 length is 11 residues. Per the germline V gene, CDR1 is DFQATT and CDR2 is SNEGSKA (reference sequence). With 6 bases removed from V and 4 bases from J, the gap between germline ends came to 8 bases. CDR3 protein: CSAPRPDTQYF. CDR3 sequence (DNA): TGCAGTGCCCCCCGCCCAGATACGCAGTATTTT.

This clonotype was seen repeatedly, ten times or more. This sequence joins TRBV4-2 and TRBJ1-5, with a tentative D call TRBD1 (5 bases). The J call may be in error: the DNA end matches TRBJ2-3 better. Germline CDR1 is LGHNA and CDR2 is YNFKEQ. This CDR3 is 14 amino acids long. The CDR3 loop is CASSQEWGGQPQYF. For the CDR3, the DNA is TGTGCCAGCAGCCAAGAGTGGGGCGGCCAGCCCCAGTATTTT.

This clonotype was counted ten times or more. This CDR3 reads CASSSRGRVAYEQYF. In nucleotides, the CDR3 is TGTGCCAGCAGCTCCAGGGGCAGGGTGGCCTACGAGCAGTACTTC. The chain recombines TRBV7-2 with TRBJ2-7, with a weak D call TRBD1 (6 bases). The V and J ends lost 4 bases and 2 bases respectively, with 15 bases between them. The CDR3 is 15 residues long. Germline loops: CDR1 SGHTA, CDR2 FQGNSA.

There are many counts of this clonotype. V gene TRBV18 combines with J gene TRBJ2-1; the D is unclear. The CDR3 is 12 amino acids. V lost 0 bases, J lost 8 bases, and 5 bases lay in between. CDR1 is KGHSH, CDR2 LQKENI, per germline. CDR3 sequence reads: CASSPPSHEQFF. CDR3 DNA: TGTGCCAGCTCACCACCCAGCCATGAGCAGTTCTTC.

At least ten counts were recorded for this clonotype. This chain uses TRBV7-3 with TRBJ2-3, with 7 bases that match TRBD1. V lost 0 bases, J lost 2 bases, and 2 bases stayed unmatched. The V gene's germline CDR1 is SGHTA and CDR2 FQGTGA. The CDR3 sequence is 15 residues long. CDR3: CASSLTGGFTDTQYF. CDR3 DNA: TGTGCCAGCAGCTTAACAGGGGGCTTCACAGATACGCAGTATTTT.

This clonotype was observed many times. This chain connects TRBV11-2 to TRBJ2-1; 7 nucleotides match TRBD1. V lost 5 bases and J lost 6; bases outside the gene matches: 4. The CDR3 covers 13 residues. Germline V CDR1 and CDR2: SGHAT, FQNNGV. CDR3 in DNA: TGTGCCAGCAGCGCCGGGACAGCCAATGAGCAGTTCTTC. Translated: CASSAGTANEQFF. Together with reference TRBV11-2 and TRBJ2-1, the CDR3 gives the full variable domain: EAGVAQSPRYKIIEKRQSVAFWCNPISGHATLYWYQQILGQGPKLLIQFQNNGVVDDSQLPKDRFSAERLKGVDSTLKIQPAKLEDSAVYLCASSAGTANEQFFGPGTRLTVL.

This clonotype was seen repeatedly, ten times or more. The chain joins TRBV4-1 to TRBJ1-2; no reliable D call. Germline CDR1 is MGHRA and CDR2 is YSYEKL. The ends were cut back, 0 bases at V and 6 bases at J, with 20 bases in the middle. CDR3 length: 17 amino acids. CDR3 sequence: CASSQDRVLGGSDGYTF. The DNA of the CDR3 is TGCGCCAGCAGCCAAGATCGGGTCTTAGGAGGGAGCGATGGCTACACCTTC.

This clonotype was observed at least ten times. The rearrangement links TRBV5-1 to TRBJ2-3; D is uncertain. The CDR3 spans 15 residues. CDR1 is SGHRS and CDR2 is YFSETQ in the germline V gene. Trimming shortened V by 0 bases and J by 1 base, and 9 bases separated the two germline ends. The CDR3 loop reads CASSLGLSGTDTQYF. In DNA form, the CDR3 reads TGCGCCAGCAGCTTGGGTCTATCCGGCACAGATACGCAGTATTTT.